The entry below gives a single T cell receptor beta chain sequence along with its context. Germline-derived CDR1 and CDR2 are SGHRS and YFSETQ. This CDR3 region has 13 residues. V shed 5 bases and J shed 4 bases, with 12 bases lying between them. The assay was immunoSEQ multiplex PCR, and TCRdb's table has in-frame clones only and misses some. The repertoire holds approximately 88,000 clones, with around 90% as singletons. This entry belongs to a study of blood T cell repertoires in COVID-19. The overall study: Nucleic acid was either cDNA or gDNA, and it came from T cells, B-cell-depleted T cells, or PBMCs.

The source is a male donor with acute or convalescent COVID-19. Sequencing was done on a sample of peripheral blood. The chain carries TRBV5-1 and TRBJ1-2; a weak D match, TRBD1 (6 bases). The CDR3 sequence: CASRRQDSYGYTF. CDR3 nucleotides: TGCGCCAGCAGGCGACAGGACTCCTATGGCTACACCTTC.